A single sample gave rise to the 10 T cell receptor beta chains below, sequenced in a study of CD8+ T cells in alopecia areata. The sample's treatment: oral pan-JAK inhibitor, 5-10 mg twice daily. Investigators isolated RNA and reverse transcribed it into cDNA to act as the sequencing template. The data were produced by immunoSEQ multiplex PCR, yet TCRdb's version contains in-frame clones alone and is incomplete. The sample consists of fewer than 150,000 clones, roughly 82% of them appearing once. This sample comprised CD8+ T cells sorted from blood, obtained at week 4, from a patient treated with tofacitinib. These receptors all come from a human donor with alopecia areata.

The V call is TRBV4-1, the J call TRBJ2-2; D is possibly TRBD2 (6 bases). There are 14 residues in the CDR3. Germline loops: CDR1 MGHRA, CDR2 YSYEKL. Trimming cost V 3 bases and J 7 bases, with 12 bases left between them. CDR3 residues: CASSHLGEVGELFF. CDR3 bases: TGCGCCAGCAGCCACCTGGGGGAGGTCGGGGAGCTGTTTTTT.

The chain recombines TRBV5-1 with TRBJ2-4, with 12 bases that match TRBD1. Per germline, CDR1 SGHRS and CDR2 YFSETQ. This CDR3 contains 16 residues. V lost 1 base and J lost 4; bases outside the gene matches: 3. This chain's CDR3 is CASSLRDRGLKNIQYF. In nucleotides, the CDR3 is TGCGCCAGCAGCTTGAGGGACAGGGGGCTGAAAAACATTCAGTACTTC.

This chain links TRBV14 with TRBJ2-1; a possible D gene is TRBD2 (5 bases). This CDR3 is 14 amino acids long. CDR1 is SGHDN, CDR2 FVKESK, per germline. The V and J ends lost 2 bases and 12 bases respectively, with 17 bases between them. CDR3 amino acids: CASSQKLDRAGQFF. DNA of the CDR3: TGTGCCAGCAGCCAAAAATTAGACCGGGCGGGGCAGTTCTTC.

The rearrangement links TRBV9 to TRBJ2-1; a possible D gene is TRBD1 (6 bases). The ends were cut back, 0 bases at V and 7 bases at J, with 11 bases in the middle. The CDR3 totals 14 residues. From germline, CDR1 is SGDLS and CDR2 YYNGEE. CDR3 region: CASSVDPGENEQFF. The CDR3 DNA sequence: TGTGCCAGCAGCGTAGATCCAGGGGAGAATGAGCAGTTCTTC.

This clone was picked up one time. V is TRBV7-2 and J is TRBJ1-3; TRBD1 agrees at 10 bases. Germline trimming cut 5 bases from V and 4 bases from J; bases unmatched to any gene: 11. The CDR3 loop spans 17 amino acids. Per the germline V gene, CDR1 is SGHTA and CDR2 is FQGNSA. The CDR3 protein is CASSAGTGDVSGNTIYF. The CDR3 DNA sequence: TGTGCCAGCAGCGCCGGGACAGGGGATGTATCGGGAAACACCATATATTTT.

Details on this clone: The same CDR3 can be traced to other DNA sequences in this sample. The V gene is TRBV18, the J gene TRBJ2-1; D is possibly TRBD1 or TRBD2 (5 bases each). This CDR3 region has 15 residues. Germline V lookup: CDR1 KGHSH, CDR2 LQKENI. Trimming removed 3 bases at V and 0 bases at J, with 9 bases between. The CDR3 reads CASSPSGSSYNEQFF. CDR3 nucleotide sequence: TGTGCCAGCTCACCGTCAGGGAGCTCCTACAATGAGCAGTTCTTC.

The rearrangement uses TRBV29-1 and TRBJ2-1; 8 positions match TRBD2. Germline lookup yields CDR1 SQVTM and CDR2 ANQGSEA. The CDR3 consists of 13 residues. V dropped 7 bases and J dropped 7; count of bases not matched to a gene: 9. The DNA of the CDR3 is TGCAGCGCCGTTAGCGGGGTTTTTAATGAGCAGTTCTTC. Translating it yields CSAVSGVFNEQFF.

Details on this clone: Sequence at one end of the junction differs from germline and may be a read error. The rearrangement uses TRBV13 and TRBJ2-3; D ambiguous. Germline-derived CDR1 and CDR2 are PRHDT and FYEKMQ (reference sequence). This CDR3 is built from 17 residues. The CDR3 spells CASTLEGLRSSTDTQYF. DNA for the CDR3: TGTGCCAGCACCTTAGAAGGTTTAAGGTCTAGCACAGATACGCAGTATTTT. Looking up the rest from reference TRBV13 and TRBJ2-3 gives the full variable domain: AAGVIQSPRHLIKEKRETATLKCYPIPRHDTVYWYQQGPGQDPQFLISFYEKMQSDKGSIPDRFSAQQFSDYHSELNMSSLELGDSALYFCASTLEGLRSSTDTQYFGPGTRLTVL.

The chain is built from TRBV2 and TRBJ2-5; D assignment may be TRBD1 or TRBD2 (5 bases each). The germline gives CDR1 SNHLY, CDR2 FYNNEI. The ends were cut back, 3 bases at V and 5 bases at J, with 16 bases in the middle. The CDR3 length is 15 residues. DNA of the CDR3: TGTGCCAGCAGTGATAACCGGTCCTGGGGGGAGACCCAGTACTTC. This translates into CASSDNRSWGETQYF.

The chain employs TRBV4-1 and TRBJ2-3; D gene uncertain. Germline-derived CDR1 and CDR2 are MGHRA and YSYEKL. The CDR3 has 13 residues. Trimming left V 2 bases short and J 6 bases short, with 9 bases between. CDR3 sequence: CASSQRHEDTQYF. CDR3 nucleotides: TGCGCCAGCAGCCAAAGACACGAGGATACGCAGTATTTT.